The source of this TCR beta chain is a study of T cell repertoires in aging, cancer and after chemotherapy. TRB rearrangements spanning V, D and J were amplified using mixed TRB-A/B primers. TCRdb re-analysed the multiplex PCR reads in MiXCR, keeping a single row per CDR3 protein. The sample contains over 10,000 distinct CDR3 sequences, roughly 26% of which appear only once. The CDR3 loop spans 14 amino acids. CDR1 and CDR2 from the germline V gene are MDHEN and SYDVKM. Deletions cut 2 bases from V and 4 bases from J, with 11 bases between. The template was genomic DNA from peripheral blood, not RNA. This clonotype showed up just a few times. Its antigen remains unknown. General study results and limits: Age-matched healthy donors had significantly more diverse, less clonal blood TCR repertoires than untreated cancer patients.

Sequenced material: blood. The rearrangement uses TRBV28 and TRBJ1-2; perhaps TRBD1 as D (5 bases). The TCR originated in a human donor in good health. For the CDR3, the DNA is TGTGCCAGCAGTTTACCTCAGGGATTCTATGGCTACACCTTC. Translated, it gives CASSLPQGFYGYTF.